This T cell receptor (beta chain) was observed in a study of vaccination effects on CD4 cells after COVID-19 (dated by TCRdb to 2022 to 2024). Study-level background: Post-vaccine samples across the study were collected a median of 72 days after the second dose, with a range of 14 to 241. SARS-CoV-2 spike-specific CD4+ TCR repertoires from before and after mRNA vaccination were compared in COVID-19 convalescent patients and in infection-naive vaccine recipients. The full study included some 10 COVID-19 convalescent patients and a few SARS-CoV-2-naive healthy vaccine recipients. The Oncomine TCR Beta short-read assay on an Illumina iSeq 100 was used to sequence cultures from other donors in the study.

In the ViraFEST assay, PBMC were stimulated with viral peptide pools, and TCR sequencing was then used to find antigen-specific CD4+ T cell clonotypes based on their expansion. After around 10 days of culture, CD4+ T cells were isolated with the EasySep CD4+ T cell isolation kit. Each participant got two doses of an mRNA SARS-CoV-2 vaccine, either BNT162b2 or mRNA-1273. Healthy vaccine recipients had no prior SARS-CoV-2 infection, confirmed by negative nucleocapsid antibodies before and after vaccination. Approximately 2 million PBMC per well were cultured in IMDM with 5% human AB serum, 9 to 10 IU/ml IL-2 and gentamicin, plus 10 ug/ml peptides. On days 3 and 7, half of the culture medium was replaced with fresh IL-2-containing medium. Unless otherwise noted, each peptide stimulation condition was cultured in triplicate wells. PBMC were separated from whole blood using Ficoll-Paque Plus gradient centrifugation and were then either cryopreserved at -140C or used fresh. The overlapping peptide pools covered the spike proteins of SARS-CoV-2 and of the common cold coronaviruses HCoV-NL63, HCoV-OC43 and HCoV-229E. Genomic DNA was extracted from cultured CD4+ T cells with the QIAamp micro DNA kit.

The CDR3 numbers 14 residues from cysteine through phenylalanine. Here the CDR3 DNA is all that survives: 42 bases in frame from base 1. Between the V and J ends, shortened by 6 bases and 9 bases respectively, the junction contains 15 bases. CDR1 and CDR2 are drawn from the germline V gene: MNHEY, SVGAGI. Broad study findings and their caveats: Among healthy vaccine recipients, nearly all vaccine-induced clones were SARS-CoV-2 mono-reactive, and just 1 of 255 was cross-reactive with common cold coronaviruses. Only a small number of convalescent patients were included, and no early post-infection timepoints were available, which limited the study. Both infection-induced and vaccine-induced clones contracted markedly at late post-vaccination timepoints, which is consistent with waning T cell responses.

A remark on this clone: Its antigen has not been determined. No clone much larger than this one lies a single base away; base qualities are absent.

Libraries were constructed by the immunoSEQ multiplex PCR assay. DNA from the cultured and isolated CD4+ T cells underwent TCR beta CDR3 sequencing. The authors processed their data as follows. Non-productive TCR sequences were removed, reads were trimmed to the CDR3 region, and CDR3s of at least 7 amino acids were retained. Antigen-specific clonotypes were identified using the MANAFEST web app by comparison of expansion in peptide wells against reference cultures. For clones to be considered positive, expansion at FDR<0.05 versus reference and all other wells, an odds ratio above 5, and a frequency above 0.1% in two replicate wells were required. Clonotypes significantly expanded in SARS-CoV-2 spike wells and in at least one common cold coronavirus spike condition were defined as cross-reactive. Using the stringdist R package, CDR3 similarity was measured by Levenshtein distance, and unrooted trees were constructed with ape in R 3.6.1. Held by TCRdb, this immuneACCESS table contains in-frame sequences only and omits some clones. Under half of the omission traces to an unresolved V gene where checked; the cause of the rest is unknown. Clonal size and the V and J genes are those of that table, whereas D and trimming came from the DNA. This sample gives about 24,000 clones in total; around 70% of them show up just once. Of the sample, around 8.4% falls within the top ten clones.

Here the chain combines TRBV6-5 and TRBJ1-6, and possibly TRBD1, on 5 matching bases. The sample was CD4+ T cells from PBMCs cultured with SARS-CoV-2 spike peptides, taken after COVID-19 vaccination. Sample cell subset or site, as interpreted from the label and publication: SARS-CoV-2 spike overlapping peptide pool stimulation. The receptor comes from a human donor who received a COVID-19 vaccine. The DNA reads TGTGCCAGCAGGTATATCGATGGGGCTTCACCCCTCCACTTT. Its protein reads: CASRYIDGASPLHF.